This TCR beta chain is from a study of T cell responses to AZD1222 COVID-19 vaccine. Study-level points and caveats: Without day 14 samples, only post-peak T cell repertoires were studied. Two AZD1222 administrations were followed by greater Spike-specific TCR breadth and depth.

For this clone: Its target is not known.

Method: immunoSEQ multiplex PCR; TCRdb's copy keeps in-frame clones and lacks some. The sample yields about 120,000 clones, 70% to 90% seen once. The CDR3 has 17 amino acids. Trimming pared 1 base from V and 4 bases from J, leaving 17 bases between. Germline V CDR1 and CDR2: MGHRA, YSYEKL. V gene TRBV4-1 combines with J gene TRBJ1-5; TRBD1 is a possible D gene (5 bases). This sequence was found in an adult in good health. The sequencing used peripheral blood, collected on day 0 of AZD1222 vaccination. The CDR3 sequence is CASSQGRGRVNNQPQHF. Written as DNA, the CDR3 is TGCGCCAGCAGCCAAGGAAGGGGCCGGGTGAATAATCAGCCCCAGCATTTT.